Below are 29 T cell receptor beta chains sequenced from a single sample in a study of blood T cell repertoires in COVID-19. Data came from immunoSEQ multiplex PCR; TCRdb stores just in-frame clones and leaves some out. The sample shows 430,000 or so clones, 70% to 90% of them seen only once. Sequencing was done on a sample of PBMCs or T cells enriched from blood (not recorded which). The receptor source for this set is a woman in her thirties or forties who had recovered from COVID-19.

This clone was picked up one time. This chain connects TRBV5-1 to TRBJ2-1; possibly TRBD2 for D (5 bases). Germline assignment: CDR1 SGHRS and CDR2 YFSETQ. Trimming left V 3 bases short and J 5 bases short, with 6 bases between. This CDR3 contains 12 residues. The CDR3 spells CASSYGNNEQFF. CDR3 bases: TGCGCCAGCAGCTACGGGAACAATGAGCAGTTCTTC.

The chain has TRBV18 and TRBJ2-5; tentatively, D is TRBD1 (6 bases). CDR1 KGHSH and CDR2 LQKENI come from the germline V gene. The V end was cut by 0 bases, the J end by 2 bases, with 10 bases between. This CDR3 spans 15 amino acids. CDR3 nucleotide sequence: TGTGCCAGCTCACCACCCGGGACATTACAAGAGACCCAGTACTTC. Its protein product is CASSPPGTLQETQYF.

With respect to this clone: This CDR3 is also generated by other DNA sequences in the sample. The chain uses TRBV30 and TRBJ2-3; TRBD2 aligns across 10 bases. CDR1 and CDR2 (germline): GTSNPN, SVGIG (reference sequence). V shed 0 bases and J 3 bases; nucleotides not matched to a gene: 0. The CDR3 consists of 14 residues. CDR3 protein: CAWSVAGGTDTQYF. The DNA of the CDR3 is TGTGCCTGGAGTGTAGCGGGGGGGACAGATACGCAGTATTTT.

As regards this clone: The junction does not match germline at one end; this may be a read error. The rearrangement joins TRBV14 to TRBJ1-6; no clear D gene. Looked up from germline, CDR1 is SGHDN and CDR2 is FVKESK. The CDR3 is 12 amino acids. The CDR3 nucleotides read TGTGCCAGCAGCCAATATAGTTCACCCCTCCACTTT. Translating gives CASSQYSSPLHF.

This chain connects TRBV19 to TRBJ2-3; 10 bases align to TRBD2. Per the germline V gene, CDR1 is LNHDA and CDR2 is SQIVND (reference sequence). This CDR3 region has 17 residues. Trimming removed 3 bases from V and 1 base from J; junction bases left unmatched: 7. DNA for the CDR3: TGTGCCAGTAGTATCTCAGCGGGAGGGCGACGCACAGATACGCAGTATTTT. Protein product: CASSISAGGRRTDTQYF.

This chain connects TRBV5-1 to TRBJ2-1; D remains ambiguous. The germline CDR1 and CDR2 sequences are SGHRS and YFSETQ. The V end lost 4 bases, the J end lost 6 bases, and 8 bases lay between the germline ends. CDR3 length: 12 residues. This CDR3 reads CASSDTRNEQFF. Here the CDR3 DNA reads TGCGCCAGCAGCGACACCCGCAATGAGCAGTTCTTC. The full variable domain, its missing parts supplied by reference TRBV5-1 and TRBJ2-1, is KAGVTQTPRYLIKTRGQQVTLSCSPISGHRSVSWYQQTPGQGLQFLFEYFSETQRNKGNFPGRFSGRQFSNSRSEMNVSTLELGDSALYLCASSDTRNEQFFGPGTRLTVL.

This rearrangement joins TRBV9 to TRBJ2-1, with 12 bases matching TRBD2. Per germline, CDR1 SGDLS and CDR2 YYNGEE. The CDR3 sequence is 17 residues long. V dropped 0 bases and J dropped 5; count of bases not matched to a gene: 6. CDR3 coding DNA: TGTGCCAGCAGCGTAGGGACTAGCGGGACCTACAACAATGAGCAGTTCTTC. It translates to CASSVGTSGTYNNEQFF.

CDR3 nucleotides: TGCGCCAGCGGGACTATCGAAATGTACAATGAGCAGTTCTTC. This codes for CASGTIEMYNEQFF. The chain is built from TRBV4-3 and TRBJ2-1; 7 bases line up with TRBD2. J was trimmed by 4 bases and V by 8 bases; bases with no gene match: 8. Germline V gene lookup returns CDR1 LGHNA and CDR2 YSLEER. This CDR3 is built from 14 residues.

This clone has more than one count but fewer than ten. For the CDR3, the DNA is TGTGCCTGGAGTGTACGTGGGCCTGGCTACACCTTC. Translated: CAWSVRGPGYTF. The chain uses TRBV30 and TRBJ1-2, with D unresolved. From germline, CDR1 is GTSNPN and CDR2 SVGIG (reference sequence). The V gene lost 0 bases and the J gene lost 7 bases, with 9 bases spanning the gap. CDR3 length: 12 amino acids. The whole variable domain, filled in from reference TRBV30 and TRBJ1-2, reads SQTIHQWPATLVQPVGSPLSLECTVEGTSNPNLYWYRQAAGRGLQLLFYSVGIGQISSEVPQNLSASRPQDRQFILSSKKLLLSDSGFYLCAWSVRGPGYTFGSGTRLTVV.

The CDR3, as DNA: TGCGCCAGCAGCCTTGGAGGGGATGAGCAGTTCTTC. This codes for CASSLGGDEQFF. The chain is built from TRBV4-1 and TRBJ2-1; D is perhaps TRBD2 (6 bases). The V end was cut by 4 bases, the J end by 8 bases, with 9 bases between. This CDR3 is built from 12 residues. The germline V gene encodes CDR1 MGHRA and CDR2 YSYEKL.

The chain joins TRBV7-9 to TRBJ2-5; 9 nucleotides align to TRBD1. CDR1 SEHNR and CDR2 FQNEAQ come from the germline V gene (reference sequence). V lost 5 bases to trimming and J lost 5 bases; unmatched junction nucleotides: 15. This CDR3 has 17 residues. The CDR3 coding sequence is TGTGCCAGCAGCCGTACACCTTCGGGACAGGGCGAGGAGACCCAGTACTTC. Translated: CASSRTPSGQGEETQYF.

V gene TRBV6-1 combines with J gene TRBJ1-6, with 7 nucleotides matching TRBD1. Germline V gene data show CDR1 as MNHNS and CDR2 as SASEGT. J lost 2 bases, V lost 3 bases, and 7 bases had no gene match. CDR3 size: 17 residues. The CDR3 sequence is CASSEGSGGPYNSPLHF. Here the CDR3 DNA reads TGTGCCAGCAGTGAGGGGTCAGGGGGGCCCTATAATTCACCCCTCCACTTT.

V is TRBV27 and J is TRBJ2-1, with D perhaps TRBD1 (5 bases). V was shortened by 6 bases and J by 5 bases, with 23 bases between the two germline ends. CDR1 and CDR2 from the germline V gene are MNHEY and SMNVEV (reference sequence). The CDR3 is made up of 17 amino acids. DNA for the CDR3: TGTGCCAGCAGCTTGACAGTGGGCGCCGTCTTGGACAATGAGCAGTTCTTC. Its protein is CASSLTVGAVLDNEQFF.

The chain is built from TRBV29-1 and TRBJ2-5; the D gene is possibly TRBD2 (5 bases). Trimming left V 7 bases short and J 4 bases short, with 16 bases between. CDR1 and CDR2 from the germline V gene are SQVTM and ANQGSEA. This CDR3 is 13 amino acids long. This chain's CDR3 is CSAGRGERETQYF. As DNA, the CDR3 is TGCAGCGCCGGCCGGGGAGAGCGAGAGACCCAGTACTTC.

V gene TRBV11-2 combines with J gene TRBJ2-1, with 9 bases lining up with TRBD2. The CDR3 runs 15 residues. Germline assignment: CDR1 SGHAT and CDR2 FQNNGV. With 6 bases clipped from V and 4 bases from J, the junction kept 7 bases outside the gene matches. The DNA of the CDR3 is TGTGCCAGCAGACAACCGGGACTAGCTTACAATGAGCAGTTCTTC. Translating gives CASRQPGLAYNEQFF.

This clone has just a few counts. The chain combines TRBV2 with TRBJ1-3, with 8 bases identical to TRBD1. J was trimmed by 0 bases and V by 2 bases; bases with no gene match: 3. This CDR3 region has 16 residues. Germline values: CDR1 SNHLY, CDR2 FYNNEI. CDR3 region: CASSEIGTGSGNTIYF. CDR3 bases: TGTGCCAGCAGTGAAATAGGGACAGGCTCTGGAAACACCATATATTTT.

The table lists this clone with a few counts. The V gene is TRBV10-2, the J gene TRBJ2-3; the match to TRBD2 covers 9 bases. V dropped 5 bases and J dropped 4; count of bases not matched to a gene: 7. This CDR3 is built from 15 residues. Germline V CDR1 and CDR2: WSHSY, SAAADI. The CDR3 DNA reads as TGCGCCAGCAGTTGGACTAGCGTGAAATCAGATACGCAGTATTTT. This sequence encodes CASSWTSVKSDTQYF.

This clone was seen once. The chain has TRBV27 and TRBJ2-1, with D perhaps matching TRBD1 (6 bases). Germline V gene data show CDR1 as MNHEY and CDR2 as SMNVEV (reference sequence). The CDR3 runs to 16 residues. Trimming left V 5 bases short and J 7 bases short, with 21 bases between. CDR3 loop: CASSHINRVSGNEQFF. The CDR3, as DNA: TGTGCCAGCAGTCACATAAACAGGGTGTCGGGAAATGAGCAGTTCTTC.

This chain links TRBV7-2 with TRBJ1-5, with D perhaps matching TRBD1 (6 bases). This CDR3 contains 16 residues. Trimming left V 7 bases short and J 4 bases short, with 20 bases between. CDR1 and CDR2 from the germline V gene are SGHTA and FQGNSA. CDR3 sequence (DNA): TGTGCCAGCACTAACGGGGGGCGGGGGGTTAATCAGCCCCAGCATTTT. Translated: CASTNGGRGVNQPQHF.

The rearrangement uses TRBV18 and TRBJ2-1; 11 bases agree with TRBD2. The CDR3 has 15 residues. V shed 5 bases and J 3 bases; nucleotides not matched to a gene: 3. Germline loops: CDR1 KGHSH, CDR2 LQKENI. Here the CDR3 reads CASSGTSGNYNEQFF. CDR3 DNA sequence: TGTGCCAGCTCAGGGACTAGCGGAAACTACAATGAGCAGTTCTTC.

The V and J genes are TRBV29-1 and TRBJ1-1; D call uncertain. There are 13 residues in the CDR3. CDR1 and CDR2 (germline): SQVTM, ANQGSEA. V was shortened by 5 bases and J by 4 bases, with 14 bases between the two germline ends. This CDR3 reads CSVWPQASTEAFF. In DNA form, the CDR3 reads TGCAGCGTTTGGCCCCAAGCGAGCACTGAAGCTTTCTTT.

This clone has just a few counts. This chain connects TRBV18 to TRBJ1-2; the D is unclear. From germline, CDR1 is KGHSH and CDR2 LQKENI. The CDR3 loop spans 13 amino acids. Trimming took off 0 bases at V and 4 bases at J, with 6 bases between the two ends. Written as DNA, the CDR3 is TGTGCCAGCTCACCACCGGAGGGCTATGGCTACACCTTC. Translating it yields CASSPPEGYGYTF.

This sequence joins TRBV7-9 and TRBJ1-1; 7 bases match TRBD1. Trimming removed 3 bases from V and 5 bases from J; junction bases left unmatched: 3. CDR1 and CDR2 (germline): SEHNR, FQNEAQ (reference sequence). This CDR3 spans 13 amino acids. The CDR3 protein is CASSFWTGTEAFF. As DNA, the CDR3 is TGTGCCAGCAGCTTTTGGACAGGAACTGAAGCTTTCTTT.

The V call is TRBV14, the J call TRBJ2-7; D may be TRBD2 (6 bases). Germline CDR1 SGHDN, CDR2 FVKESK. Trimming shortened V by 2 bases and J by 4 bases, and 15 bases separated the two germline ends. This CDR3 is 15 amino acids long. The CDR3 coding sequence is TGTGCCAGCAGCCAAAGAATCCACCGGGGGTACGAGCAGTACTTC. It is translated as CASSQRIHRGYEQYF.

The chain couples TRBV7-8 to TRBJ2-7; D perhaps matches TRBD2 (6 bases). Germline CDR1 is SGHVS and CDR2 is FQNEAQ. CDR3 size: 14 residues. Trimming left V 5 bases short and J 1 base short, with 12 bases between. CDR3 region: CASSPGRQSYEQYF. The CDR3 nucleotides are TGTGCCAGCAGCCCCGGGAGACAGTCCTACGAGCAGTACTTC.

The gene calls are TRBV27 and TRBJ1-2, with TRBD1 as a possible D gene (5 bases). Trimming shortened V by 2 bases and J by 4 bases, and 8 bases separated the two germline ends. This CDR3 has 13 residues. Per germline, CDR1 MNHEY and CDR2 SMNVEV (reference sequence). The CDR3 protein is CASSLAGSYGYTF. Here the CDR3 DNA reads TGTGCCAGCAGTTTAGCAGGGTCCTATGGCTACACCTTC.

The gene calls are TRBV29-1 and TRBJ2-7; TRBD2 aligns across 12 bases. The CDR3 has 15 amino acids. J was trimmed by 1 base and V by 6 bases; bases with no gene match: 7. In germline, CDR1 is SQVTM, CDR2 ANQGSEA. In DNA, the CDR3 is TGCAGCGTGCACAAACTAGCGGGAGGTTCCTACGAGCAGTACTTC. Its translation: CSVHKLAGGSYEQYF.

This chain links TRBV6-5 with TRBJ1-6; D is perhaps TRBD1 (5 bases). Per the germline V gene, CDR1 is MNHEY and CDR2 is SVGAGI. This CDR3 has 16 residues. V was pared by 4 bases and J by 7 bases, with 17 bases between. The CDR3 DNA follows: TGTGCCAGCAGTTTGCCGCGGGGCGGGGAGAATTCACCCCTCCACTTT. Residues: CASSLPRGGENSPLHF.

This clone has only a few counts. The same CDR3 also results from other DNA sequences found in this sample. J is TRBJ2-2 and V is TRBV7-2; D is perhaps TRBD2 (5 bases). CDR1 and CDR2 (germline): SGHTA, FQGNSA. This CDR3 region has 12 residues. V gave up 5 bases and J gave up 5 bases, with 6 bases separating them. The CDR3 is CASSPGTGELFF. The CDR3 region has the DNA TGTGCCAGCAGCCCGGGAACCGGGGAGCTGTTTTTT.